The 28 T cell receptor beta chains presented below share a single source sample, sequenced in a study of blood T cell repertoires in COVID-19. Produced via immunoSEQ multiplex PCR; TCRdb's table is partial and in-frame only. The sample records around 300,000 clones, roughly 85% being singletons. The sequencing input was PBMCs or T cells enriched from blood (not recorded which). The receptors come from a woman aged 45 to 65 who had recovered from COVID-19.

V is TRBV28 and J is TRBJ1-5, with D unresolved. CDR3 size: 11 residues. V was clipped by 3 bases and J by 11 bases, with 8 bases between them. The V gene's germline CDR1 is MDHEN and CDR2 SYDVKM. CDR3 protein: CASSFSGSQHF. For the CDR3, the DNA is TGTGCCAGCAGTTTTTCGGGGTCCCAGCATTTT.

This clone was counted once. The chain combines TRBV5-1 with TRBJ2-3; 12 positions match TRBD2. The CDR3 sequence is 14 residues long. V shed 6 bases and J 6 bases; nucleotides not matched to a gene: 5. Germline loops: CDR1 SGHRS, CDR2 YFSETQ. CDR3 sequence reads: CASKTSGRWDTQYF. The CDR3 nucleotides are TGCGCCAGCAAGACTAGCGGGAGATGGGATACGCAGTATTTT.

The chain uses TRBV6-2 or TRBV6-3 and TRBJ1-1, with 9 bases lining up with TRBD1. The length of the CDR3 is 14 residues. Germline CDR1 reads MNHEY; CDR2 reads SVGEGT. Losses at the gene ends were 6 bases for V and 5 bases for J; bases not matched to a gene: 7. Here the CDR3 reads CASSRTGENTEAFF. Here the CDR3 DNA reads TGTGCCAGCAGCCGGACAGGGGAAAATACTGAAGCTTTCTTT.

This chain's CDR3 is CASSIRLGGPNTEAFF. The CDR3 nucleotides read TGTGCCAGTAGTATAAGGCTCGGGGGGCCAAACACTGAAGCTTTCTTT. The rearrangement uses TRBV19 and TRBJ1-1; a possible D gene is TRBD1 (6 bases). The V end lost 2 bases, the J end lost 2 bases, and 15 bases lay between the germline ends. From germline, CDR1 is LNHDA and CDR2 SQIVND (reference sequence). This CDR3 region has 16 residues.

This chain links TRBV5-1 with TRBJ2-2, with 7 nucleotides matching TRBD1. V was clipped by 4 bases and J by 4 bases; unmatched bases: 10. This CDR3 is built from 16 residues. Germline V gene sequence: CDR1 SGHRS, CDR2 YFSETQ. The CDR3 DNA is TGCGCCAGCAGCCTCAACAGGGGCTACAGCACCGGGGAGCTGTTTTTT. Its translation is CASSLNRGYSTGELFF.

V usage is TRBV5-1 and J usage is TRBJ2-1, with 14 bases matching TRBD2. The CDR3 sequence is 18 residues long. Per the germline V gene, CDR1 is SGHRS and CDR2 is YFSETQ. J lost 0 bases, V lost 4 bases, and 6 bases had no gene match. CDR3 coding DNA: TGCGCCAGCAGCGGGTGGACTAGCGGGGGGAGCTCCTACAATGAGCAGTTCTTC. Its translation is CASSGWTSGGSSYNEQFF.

This sequence joins TRBV6-5 and TRBJ1-1, with 9 bases lining up with TRBD1. The CDR3 loop spans 11 amino acids. V lost 6 bases and J lost 10; bases outside the gene matches: 3. Germline V gene data show CDR1 as MNHEY and CDR2 as SVGAGI. The chain's CDR3 is CASRDRGRAFF. CDR3 sequence (DNA): TGTGCCAGCAGGGACAGGGGTCGAGCTTTCTTT.

The rearrangement uses TRBV2 and TRBJ2-7; TRBD1 is a possible D gene (5 bases). Germline-derived CDR1 and CDR2 are SNHLY and FYNNEI. This CDR3 has 11 residues. V was trimmed by 9 bases and J by 5 bases, leaving 11 bases between them. CDR3 protein: CASSGYDEQYF. The CDR3, as DNA: TGTGCCAGTTCAGGGTACGACGAGCAGTACTTC. Complete variable domain (other parts from reference TRBV2 and TRBJ2-7): EPEVTQTPSHQVTQMGQEVILRCVPISNHLYFYWYRQILGQKVEFLVSFYNNEISEKSEIFDDQFSVERPDGSNFTLKIRSTKLEDSAMYFCASSGYDEQYFGPGTRLTVT.

This CDR3 reads CSAKTSAGLGTQYF. The CDR3 DNA is TGCAGCGCAAAGACTAGCGCTGGGCTAGGGACCCAGTACTTC. V and J are TRBV29-1 and TRBJ2-5; 8 nucleotides line up with TRBD2. V was pared by 7 bases and J by 7 bases, with 14 bases of the junction left unmatched. The CDR3 sequence is 14 residues long. Germline V gene lookup returns CDR1 SQVTM and CDR2 ANQGSEA.

The CDR3 sequence: CASSYSTGYEQYF. In DNA, the CDR3 is TGTGCCAGCAGTTACTCAACCGGGTACGAGCAGTACTTC. The rearrangement links TRBV6-2 or TRBV6-3 to TRBJ2-7; D unresolved. CDR1 is MNHEY and CDR2 is SVGEGT in the germline V gene. Trimming took off 0 bases at V and 4 bases at J, with 7 bases between the two ends. The CDR3 loop spans 13 amino acids.

This chain links TRBV9 with TRBJ2-1, with 8 bases fitting TRBD2. In germline, CDR1 is SGDLS, CDR2 YYNGEE. V lost 4 bases, J lost 8 bases, and 8 bases stayed unmatched. CDR3 length: 14 residues. CDR3 region: CASSLGLASDEQFF. For the CDR3, the DNA is TGTGCCAGCAGCTTAGGACTAGCTTCGGATGAGCAGTTCTTC.

A single count supports this clone. The chain links TRBV5-1 to TRBJ2-5; 8 bases are a match to TRBD1. With 4 bases clipped from V and 4 bases from J, the junction kept 6 bases outside the gene matches. Germline lookup yields CDR1 SGHRS and CDR2 YFSETQ. The CDR3 runs 14 residues. The CDR3 sequence is CASSQDRVRETQYF. The DNA for the CDR3 is TGCGCCAGCAGCCAGGACAGGGTAAGAGAGACCCAGTACTTC.

The V call is TRBV4-1, the J call TRBJ2-7, with D possibly TRBD1 on 8 matching bases. Trimming stripped 6 bases from V and 4 bases from J, with 19 bases between. The CDR3 runs 15 residues. Per germline, CDR1 MGHRA and CDR2 YSYEKL. The CDR3 DNA is TGCGCCAGCAGTCAGCTCACAGGGGGGGGATACGAGCAGTACTTC. Its translation is CASSQLTGGGYEQYF.

This rearrangement joins TRBV18 to TRBJ2-2, with 9 positions matching TRBD1. Trimming cost V 3 bases and J 4 bases; bases outside gene matches: 6. Germline CDR1 is KGHSH and CDR2 is LQKENI. The CDR3 sequence is 16 residues long. The CDR3 loop is CASSPVGQGGTGELFF. CDR3 in DNA: TGTGCCAGCTCACCGGTGGGACAGGGTGGCACCGGGGAGCTGTTTTTT.

The chain has TRBV11-1 and TRBJ1-2; D is unclear. There are 14 residues in the CDR3. V shed 2 bases and J shed 0 bases, with 7 bases lying between them. CDR1 and CDR2 from the germline V gene are SGHAT and FQDESV (reference sequence). The CDR3 DNA follows: TGTGCCAGCAGCTTATCCACAGCTAACTATGGCTACACCTTC. As protein: CASSLSTANYGYTF.

The CDR3 spells CASSLQVNYGYTF. The CDR3 DNA reads as TGTGCCAGTAGTCTACAGGTGAACTATGGCTACACCTTC. V usage is TRBV19 and J usage is TRBJ1-2, with D possibly being TRBD1 (5 bases). CDR1 and CDR2 (germline): LNHDA, SQIVND (reference sequence). Trimming took off 5 bases at V and 2 bases at J, with 9 bases between the two ends. The CDR3 loop spans 13 amino acids.

A single count supports this clone. V gene TRBV3-1 (or the pseudogene TRBV3-2) combines with J gene TRBJ2-3; D gene unclear. CDR3 length equals 15 residues. Per the germline V gene, CDR1 is LGHDT and CDR2 is YNNKEL (reference sequence). V was shortened by 2 bases and J by 6 bases, with 15 bases between the two germline ends. CDR3 sequence reads: CASSQKMSGSDTQYF. The CDR3 region has the DNA TGTGCCAGCAGCCAAAAGATGTCCGGGTCCGATACGCAGTATTTT.

The chain is built from TRBV4-2 and TRBJ2-1; 10 bases align to TRBD2. There are 17 residues in the CDR3. The V segment lost 4 bases and the J segment 6 bases; nucleotides outside the gene matches: 12. Germline assignment: CDR1 LGHNA and CDR2 YNFKEQ. CDR3 sequence reads: CASSLGEKASGGNEQFF. CDR3 nucleotide sequence: TGTGCCAGCAGCCTTGGGGAAAAGGCTAGCGGGGGCAATGAGCAGTTCTTC.

The rearrangement links TRBV18 to TRBJ1-2; 8 nucleotides agree with TRBD1. The junction had 9 bases not matched to a gene; V was cut back by 3 bases and J by 0 bases. Per germline, CDR1 KGHSH and CDR2 LQKENI. The CDR3 is made up of 17 amino acids. The CDR3 bases are TGTGCCAGCTCACCGACCCAGGGGGCTAGATCTAACTATGGCTACACCTTC. Translation gives CASSPTQGARSNYGYTF.

The chain joins TRBV27 to TRBJ1-1; D might be TRBD1 (6 bases). The CDR3 is made up of 17 amino acids. V was shortened by 4 bases and J by 6 bases, with 24 bases between the two germline ends. Germline V gene sequence: CDR1 MNHEY, CDR2 SMNVEV (reference sequence). This CDR3 reads CASSSLLSRGSISEAFF. The CDR3 coding sequence is TGTGCCAGCAGTTCCCTTTTGTCTAGGGGGAGTATTTCTGAAGCTTTCTTT.

This chain uses TRBV4-1 with TRBJ2-2, with 8 nucleotides matching TRBD2. Germline loops: CDR1 MGHRA, CDR2 YSYEKL. This CDR3 spans 16 amino acids. With 2 bases clipped from V and 0 bases from J, the junction kept 2 bases outside the gene matches. Here the CDR3 DNA reads TGCGCCAGCAGCCAAACTAGCGGCACGAACACCGGGGAGCTGTTTTTT. Translating it yields CASSQTSGTNTGELFF.

This clone was found once. The rearrangement links TRBV29-1 to TRBJ2-1, with 8 nucleotides matching TRBD2. V gave up 5 bases and J gave up 8 bases; unmatched junction bases: 8. The CDR3 runs 13 residues. Germline values: CDR1 SQVTM, CDR2 ANQGSEA. CDR3: CSVQRSGSDEQFF. DNA for the CDR3: TGCAGCGTTCAAAGGAGCGGGAGTGATGAGCAGTTCTTC.

The rearrangement joins TRBV28 to TRBJ1-6, with 10 bases aligning to TRBD1. Unmatched junction bases numbered 11, after V lost 8 bases and J lost 7 bases. The germline CDR1 and CDR2 sequences are MDHEN and SYDVKM. This CDR3 comprises 16 residues. The CDR3 here is CASHTTRTGGNSPLHF. The CDR3 nucleotides are TGTGCCAGCCATACGACCCGGACAGGGGGAAATTCACCCCTCCACTTT.

V usage is TRBV5-1 and J usage is TRBJ2-1, with TRBD2 matching over 11 bases. V was pared by 3 bases and J by 6 bases, with 14 bases of the junction left unmatched. The CDR3 is made up of 18 amino acids. The germline V gene encodes CDR1 SGHRS and CDR2 YFSETQ. The CDR3 nucleotides are TGCGCCAGCAGCTGGGGAATACCCTTTAGCGGGAGGGGCAATGAGCAGTTCTTC. Amino acids: CASSWGIPFSGRGNEQFF.

The chain couples TRBV7-3 to TRBJ1-6, with TRBD1 matching over 9 bases. With 4 bases clipped from V and 9 bases from J, the junction kept 7 bases outside the gene matches. The length of the CDR3 is 15 residues. Germline assignment: CDR1 SGHTA and CDR2 FQGTGA. Here the CDR3 reads CASSSTGGVGSPLHF. The CDR3 DNA sequence: TGTGCCAGCAGCTCCACAGGGGGCGTAGGTTCACCCCTCCACTTT.

A few counts support this clone. The rearrangement joins TRBV30 to TRBJ2-7, with 9 bases that match TRBD2. Germline values: CDR1 GTSNPN, CDR2 SVGIG (reference sequence). Trimming took 5 bases from V and 1 from J; bases not matched to a gene: 9. The CDR3 has 15 residues. CDR3 in amino acids: CAWSPLAGVSYEQYF. CDR3 sequence (DNA): TGTGCCTGGTCCCCACTAGCGGGTGTATCCTACGAGCAGTACTTC.

CDR3 coding DNA: TGTGCCAGCTCACCAACACAGGGAAGGGGTGAAAAACTGTTTTTT. This gives the protein CASSPTQGRGEKLFF. This chain uses TRBV18 with TRBJ1-4; possible D gene TRBD1, 6 bases. V was pared by 2 bases and J by 7 bases, with 14 bases between. Germline CDR1 and CDR2: KGHSH and LQKENI. The CDR3 extends over 15 amino acids.

V usage is TRBV24-1 and J usage is TRBJ2-1; tentatively, D is TRBD1 (5 bases). Per the germline V gene, CDR1 is KGHDR and CDR2 is SFDVKD. The CDR3 has 15 amino acids. Between the trimmed V and J ends, which lost 4 bases and 4 bases, there was a span of 13 bases. CDR3 nucleotide sequence: TGTGCCACCAGTGACCCGGACACTCGTTACAATGAGCAGTTCTTC. Translating it yields CATSDPDTRYNEQFF.